The subject of this entry is one T cell receptor (beta chain). What it binds is not known. The read terminates 3 residues before the CDR3 end, so the remaining end is supplied by the germline J gene. Generated by immunoSEQ multiplex PCR, the TCRdb table keeps only in-frame clones and is missing some. The ten top clones account for about 3%, within a sample of around 29,000 clones. There are 13 residues in the CDR3. The germline CDR1 and CDR2 sequences are SGHTA and FQGNSA. Trimming took 7 bases from V and 2 from J, leaving 11 bases between them. The data belong to a study of T cells in women clearing cervical HPV infection. Study summary: For cases, blood was sampled a median 149 days after lesion detection, interquartile range about 80 to 220 days. HLA type could not be excluded as a confounder.

Broader study findings: Controls had more TRBV6-7 (0.16%) than cases (roughly 0.11%). CIN3+ cases had significantly higher TCR repertoire richness than controls, but evenness did not differ.

The receptor's source is a woman aged 18-70 years with a cervical HPV16 infection that either progressed to CIN3+ or cleared (not recorded which). This sequence joins TRBV7-2 and TRBJ1-2; D call uncertain. The sequenced material came from blood buffy coat. The covered CDR3 bases are TGTGCCAGCACCCTTTACTTGAACTATGGC. Its translation is CASTLYLNYG. In full, the CDR3 reads CASTLYLNYGYTF.